These 14 T cell receptor beta chains were all obtained from the same sample, sequenced in a study of OX40 agonist ivuxolimab in advanced cancers. The repertoire was sequenced with immunoSEQ multiplex PCR; TCRdb's copy has only in-frame clones and lacks some. The repertoire holds about 61,000 clones, with less than 85% as singletons. This sample comprised CD4+ or CD8+ T cells sorted from blood, obtained in a trial of the OX40 agonist ivuxolimab. The origin of the receptors is an adult with an advanced solid tumor such as melanoma, head and neck, liver or kidney cancer.

The rearrangement uses TRBV6-1 and TRBJ2-1; D is unclear. This CDR3 has 11 residues. V was trimmed by 6 bases and J by 4 bases, leaving 4 bases between them. From germline, CDR1 is MNHNS and CDR2 SASEGT. The CDR3 nucleotides are TGTGCCAGCAGGGAGTACAATGAGCAGTTCTTC. Its protein is CASREYNEQFF.

The gene calls are TRBV2 and TRBJ2-5, with 16 bases matching TRBD2. CDR3 size: 18 residues. The germline gives CDR1 SNHLY, CDR2 FYNNEI. The ends lost 2 bases at V and 5 bases at J; junction bases unmatched: 8. CDR3 loop: CASSERGLAGGPSETQYF. The CDR3 DNA follows: TGTGCCAGCAGTGAACGGGGACTAGCGGGAGGGCCGAGTGAGACCCAGTACTTC.

The chain couples TRBV28 to TRBJ2-7; 13 bases line up with TRBD2. V was clipped by 7 bases and J by 2 bases; unmatched bases: 8. This CDR3 contains 16 residues. CDR1 is MDHEN, CDR2 SYDVKM, per germline. The CDR3 protein is CASTTVGLAGTYEQYF. The CDR3 DNA reads TGTGCCAGCACTACTGTGGGACTAGCGGGAACCTACGAGCAGTACTTC.

The sample holds many counts of this clone. The J gene is TRBJ1-5, the V gene TRBV19; 8 bases agree with TRBD1. V was pared by 6 bases and J by 6 bases, with 10 bases of the junction left unmatched. Per germline, CDR1 LNHDA and CDR2 SQIVND (reference sequence). This CDR3 comprises 15 residues. The CDR3 loop reads CASSLERTGFQPQHF. The CDR3 nucleotides read TGTGCCAGTAGCTTAGAACGGACAGGGTTTCAGCCCCAGCATTTT.

The V gene is TRBV2, the J gene TRBJ1-1; D is unresolved. Trimming removed 10 bases from V and 5 bases from J, with 5 bases in between. This CDR3 contains 9 residues. Germline values: CDR1 SNHLY, CDR2 FYNNEI. The DNA of the CDR3 is TGTGCCATCGGGACTGAAGCTTTCTTT. It translates to CAIGTEAFF.

The chain joins TRBV7-3 to TRBJ2-5; no clear D gene. Germline V gives CDR1 SGHTA, CDR2 FQGTGA. The ends were cut back, 5 bases at V and 0 bases at J, with 7 bases in the middle. This CDR3 has 13 residues. The CDR3 DNA follows: TGTGCCAGCAGCGCCAACTACCAAGAGACCCAGTACTTC. Amino acid sequence: CASSANYQETQYF. Supplemented by reference TRBV7-3 and TRBJ2-5, the full variable domain reads GAGVSQTPSNKVTEKGKYVELRCDPISGHTALYWYRQSLGQGPEFLIYFQGTGAADDSGLPNDRFFAVRPEGSVSTLKIQRTERGDSAVYLCASSANYQETQYFGPGTRLLVL.

This clone came up once. V is TRBV18 and J is TRBJ1-4; 8 nucleotides match TRBD1. The CDR3 runs 15 residues. J lost 4 bases, V lost 4 bases, and 5 bases had no gene match. The germline V gene encodes CDR1 KGHSH and CDR2 LQKENI. The CDR3 nucleotides read TGTGCCAGCTCACTTCAGGGGGCAGTTAATGAAAAACTGTTTTTT. Translated, it gives CASSLQGAVNEKLFF. Using reference TRBV18 and TRBJ1-4 for the parts outside the CDR3, the full variable domain is NAGVMQNPRHLVRRRGQEARLRCSPMKGHSHVYWYRQLPEEGLKFMVYLQKENIIDESGMPKERFSAEFPKEGPSILRIQQVVRGDSAAYFCASSLQGAVNEKLFFGSGTQLSVL.

The chain is built from TRBV18 and TRBJ1-1; D might be TRBD1 (5 bases). CDR1 KGHSH and CDR2 LQKENI come from the germline V gene. The CDR3 loop spans 14 amino acids. Trimming pared 3 bases from V and 1 base from J, leaving 9 bases between. CDR3 nucleotides: TGTGCCAGCTCACCCGGGACCGCGAACACTGAAGCTTTCTTT. Translated: CASSPGTANTEAFF.

V gene TRBV30 combines with J gene TRBJ2-5, with TRBD1 matching 8 bases. The CDR3 is 13 amino acids. The J segment lost 5 bases and the V segment lost 8 bases, leaving 10 bases of the junction unmatched. Looked up from germline, CDR1 is GTSNPN and CDR2 is SVGIG (reference sequence). Here the CDR3 reads CASRTGLRETQYF. Written as DNA, the CDR3 is TGTGCCAGCCGGACAGGGCTCCGGGAGACCCAGTACTTC.

CDR3 loop: CASSSYGLGETQYF. Here the CDR3 DNA reads TGTGCCAGCAGCTCGTATGGGTTGGGAGAGACCCAGTACTTC. J is TRBJ2-5 and V is TRBV11-2; D remains unclear. CDR1 is SGHAT and CDR2 is FQNNGV in the germline V gene. Deletions cut 4 bases from V and 4 bases from J, with 13 bases between. This CDR3 contains 14 residues.

The chain uses TRBV7-2 and TRBJ2-1; D uncertain. CDR3 length: 13 amino acids. V lost 1 base and J 8 bases, leaving 9 bases between the germline ends. Germline values: CDR1 SGHTA, CDR2 FQGNSA. DNA of the CDR3: TGTGCCAGCAGCTTAGGTACCCATGATGAGCAGTTCTTC. Translation gives CASSLGTHDEQFF.

The V call is TRBV6-5, the J call TRBJ2-3; D is ambiguous. The CDR3 has 14 amino acids. V gave up 2 bases and J gave up 1 base, with 7 bases separating them. CDR1 and CDR2 (germline): MNHEY, SVGAGI. The CDR3: CASSYTDGTDTQYF. The CDR3 bases are TGTGCCAGCAGTTACACTGATGGCACAGATACGCAGTATTTT.

The CDR3 region has the DNA TGTGCCAGCAGTTTGTTCCTAGCGGGAGTAAAAGACAATGAGCAGTTCTTC. Protein product: CASSLFLAGVKDNEQFF. The V call is TRBV27, the J call TRBJ2-1; TRBD2 aligns across 10 bases. The CDR3 length is 17 residues. With V trimmed by 3 bases and J by 5 bases, 10 bases remained unmatched. CDR1 is MNHEY, CDR2 SMNVEV, per germline (reference sequence).

DNA of the CDR3: TGTGCCAGCAGCCCCGGGGAGGGCCTATGGGGCAATCAGCCCCAGCATTTT. Protein sequence: CASSPGEGLWGNQPQHF. The rearrangement joins TRBV7-8 to TRBJ1-5, with no clear D. This CDR3 region has 17 residues. Germline assignment: CDR1 SGHVS and CDR2 FQNEAQ. The V gene lost 5 bases and the J gene lost 2 bases, with 19 bases spanning the gap.